This T cell receptor beta chain was sequenced during a study of cytomegalovirus exposure and HLA in healthy donors. The CDR3 sequence is 14 residues long. The V end was cut by 2 bases, the J end by 5 bases, with 14 bases between. Germline V gene data show CDR1 as SGDLS and CDR2 as YYNGEE. On this clone itself: No antigen is known for it.

Use of 60 Vbeta and 13 Jbeta primers characterized the PCR. Sequenced by immunoSEQ multiplex PCR; TCRdb stores in-frame clones only, minus some. Here the sample spans about 120,000 clones, 83% being singletons. Study results and limitations: Equally common other TCR beta chains were less clonally expanded than HLA-associated ones, a later analysis found. Likely technical artifact: a cluster of highly shared sequence variants.

The rearrangement links TRBV9 to TRBJ2-7, with a possible D match to TRBD1 (5 bases). The clonotype was recovered from a woman in her thirties or forties in good health and CMV-seropositive. The source material was PBMCs. CDR3 sequence: CASSVDLTEDEQYF. The CDR3 DNA reads TGTGCCAGCAGCGTCGACTTGACAGAAGACGAGCAGTACTTC.